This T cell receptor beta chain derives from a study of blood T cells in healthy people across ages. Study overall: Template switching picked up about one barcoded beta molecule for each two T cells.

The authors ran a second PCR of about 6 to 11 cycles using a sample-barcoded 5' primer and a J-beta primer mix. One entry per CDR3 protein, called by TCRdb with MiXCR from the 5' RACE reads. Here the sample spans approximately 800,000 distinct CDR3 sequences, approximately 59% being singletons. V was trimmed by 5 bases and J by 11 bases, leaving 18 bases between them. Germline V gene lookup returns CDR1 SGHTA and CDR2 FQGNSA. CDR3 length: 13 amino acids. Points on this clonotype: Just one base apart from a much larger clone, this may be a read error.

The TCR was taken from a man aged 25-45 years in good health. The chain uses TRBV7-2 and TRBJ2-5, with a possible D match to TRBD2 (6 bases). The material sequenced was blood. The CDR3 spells CASSVSGDNEQYF. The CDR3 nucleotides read TGTGCCAGCAGCGTTAGCGGTGACAATGAGCAGTACTTC.